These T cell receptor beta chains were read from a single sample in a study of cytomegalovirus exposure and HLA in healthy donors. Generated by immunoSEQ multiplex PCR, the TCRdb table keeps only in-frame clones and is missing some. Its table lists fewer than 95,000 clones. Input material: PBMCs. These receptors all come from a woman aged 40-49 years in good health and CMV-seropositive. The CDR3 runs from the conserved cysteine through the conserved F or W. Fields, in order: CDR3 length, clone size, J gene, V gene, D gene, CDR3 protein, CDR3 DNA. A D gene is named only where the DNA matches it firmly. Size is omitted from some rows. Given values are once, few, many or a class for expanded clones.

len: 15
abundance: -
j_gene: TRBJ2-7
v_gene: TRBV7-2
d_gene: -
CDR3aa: CASSLGPVLTYEQYF
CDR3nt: TGTGCCAGCAGCTTAGGCCCTGTACTCACCTACGAGCAGTACTTC

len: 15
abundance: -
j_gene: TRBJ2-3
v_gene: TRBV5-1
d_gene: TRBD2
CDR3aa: CASSLWGLATDTQYF
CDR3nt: TGCGCCAGCAGCTTGTGGGGACTAGCAACAGATACGCAGTATTTT

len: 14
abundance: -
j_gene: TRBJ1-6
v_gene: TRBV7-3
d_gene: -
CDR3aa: CASEGQVYNSPLHF
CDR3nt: TGTGCCAGCGAGGGCCAGGTGTATAATTCACCCCTCCACTTT

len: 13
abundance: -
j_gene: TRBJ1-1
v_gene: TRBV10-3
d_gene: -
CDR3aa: CAIRGEVDTEAFF
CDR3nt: TGTGCCATCAGGGGCGAAGTTGACACTGAAGCTTTCTTT

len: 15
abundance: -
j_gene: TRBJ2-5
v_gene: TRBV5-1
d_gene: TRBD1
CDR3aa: CASSLGTGRLETQYF
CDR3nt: TGCGCCAGCAGCTTAGGGACAGGGAGACTAGAGACCCAGTACTTC

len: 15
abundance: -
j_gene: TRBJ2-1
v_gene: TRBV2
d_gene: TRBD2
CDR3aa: CASTDLAGGLNEQFF
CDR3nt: TGTGCCAGCACCGACCTAGCGGGGGGGTTGAATGAGCAGTTCTTC

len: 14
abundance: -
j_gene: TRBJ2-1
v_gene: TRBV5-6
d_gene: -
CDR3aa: CASSLFSEYNEQFF
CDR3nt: TGTGCCAGCAGCTTATTTTCCGAGTACAATGAGCAGTTCTTC

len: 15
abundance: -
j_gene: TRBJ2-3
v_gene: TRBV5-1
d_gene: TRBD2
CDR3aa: CASSSAGATTDTQYF
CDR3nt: TGCGCCAGCAGCTCAGCGGGAGCGACCACAGATACGCAGTATTTT

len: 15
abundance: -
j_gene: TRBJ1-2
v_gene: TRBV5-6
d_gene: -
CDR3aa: CASSQWGVINYGYTF
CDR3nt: TGTGCCAGCAGCCAGTGGGGGGTCATAAACTATGGCTACACCTTC

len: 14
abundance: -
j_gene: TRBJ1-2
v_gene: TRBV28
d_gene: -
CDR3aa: CASSLDRQWNGYTF
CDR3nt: TGTGCCAGCAGTTTGGATAGACAGTGGAATGGCTACACCTTC

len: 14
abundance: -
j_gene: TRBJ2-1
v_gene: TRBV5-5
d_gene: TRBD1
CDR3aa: CASSLHVGTGGMFF
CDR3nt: TGTGCCAGCAGCTTGCACGTGGGGACAGGGGGTATGTTCTTC

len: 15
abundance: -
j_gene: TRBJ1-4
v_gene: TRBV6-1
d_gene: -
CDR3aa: CASSLDSTMNEKLFF
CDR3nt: TGTGCCAGCAGTCTGGACAGTACAATGAATGAAAAACTGTTTTTT

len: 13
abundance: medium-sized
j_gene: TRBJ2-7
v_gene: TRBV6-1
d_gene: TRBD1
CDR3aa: CATSGTGLNEQYF
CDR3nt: TGTGCCACCAGCGGGACAGGGCTGAACGAGCAGTACTTC

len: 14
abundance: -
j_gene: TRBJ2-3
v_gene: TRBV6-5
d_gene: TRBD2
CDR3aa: CASSRGLAGDTQYF
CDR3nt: TGTGCCAGCAGTCGGGGACTAGCGGGAGATACGCAGTATTTT

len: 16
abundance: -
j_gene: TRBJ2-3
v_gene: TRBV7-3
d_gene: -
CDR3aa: CASSLGPRGNTDTQYF
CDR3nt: TGTGCCAGCAGCTTAGGGCCTCGGGGGAACACAGATACGCAGTATTTT

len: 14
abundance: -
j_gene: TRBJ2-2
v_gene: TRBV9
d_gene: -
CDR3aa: CASSPRSYTGELFF
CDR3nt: TGTGCCAGCAGCCCGAGGTCTTACACCGGGGAGCTGTTTTTT

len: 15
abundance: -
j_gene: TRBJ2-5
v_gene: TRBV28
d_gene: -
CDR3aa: CASSGGGMTQETQYF
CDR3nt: TGTGCCAGCAGTGGCGGCGGGATGACCCAAGAGACCCAGTACTTC

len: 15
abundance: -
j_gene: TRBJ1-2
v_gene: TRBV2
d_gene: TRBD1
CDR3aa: CASSDMTGGNYGYTF
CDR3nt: TGTGCCAGCAGTGACATGACAGGGGGCAACTATGGCTACACCTTC

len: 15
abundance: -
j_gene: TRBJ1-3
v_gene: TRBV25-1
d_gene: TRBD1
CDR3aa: CASTGTGGPGNTIYF
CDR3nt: TGTGCCAGCACTGGAACAGGGGGTCCTGGAAACACCATATATTTT

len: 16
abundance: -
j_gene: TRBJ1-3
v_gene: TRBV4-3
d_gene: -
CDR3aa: CASSLGEGEGGNTIYF
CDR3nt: TGCGCCAGCAGCCTTGGAGAGGGGGAAGGTGGAAACACCATATATTTT

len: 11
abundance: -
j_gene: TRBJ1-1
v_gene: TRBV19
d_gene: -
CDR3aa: CASSFYAEAFF
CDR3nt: TGTGCCAGTAGCTTCTACGCTGAAGCTTTCTTT

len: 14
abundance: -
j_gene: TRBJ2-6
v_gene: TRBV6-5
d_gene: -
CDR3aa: CASCPGTGANVLTF
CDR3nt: TGTGCCAGCTGCCCAGGGACTGGGGCCAACGTCCTGACTTTC

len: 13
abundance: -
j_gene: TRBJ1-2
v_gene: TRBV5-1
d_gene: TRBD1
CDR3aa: CASSLQQGDGYTF
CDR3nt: TGCGCCAGCAGCTTGCAGCAGGGGGATGGCTACACCTTC

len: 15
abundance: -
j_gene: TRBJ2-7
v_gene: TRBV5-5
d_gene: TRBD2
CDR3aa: CASSLGTSRAYEQYF
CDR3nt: TGTGCCAGCAGCTTGGGGACTAGCAGAGCCTACGAGCAGTACTTC

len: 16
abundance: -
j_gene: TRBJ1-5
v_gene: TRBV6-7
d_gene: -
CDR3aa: CAIDLMQASSNQPQHF
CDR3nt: TGTGCCATAGACCTAATGCAGGCATCGAGCAATCAGCCCCAGCATTTT

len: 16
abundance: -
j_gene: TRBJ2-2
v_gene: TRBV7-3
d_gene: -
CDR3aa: CASSLKAAGSAGELFF
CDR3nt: TGTGCCAGCAGCTTAAAGGCGGCGGGTTCGGCCGGGGAGCTGTTTTTT

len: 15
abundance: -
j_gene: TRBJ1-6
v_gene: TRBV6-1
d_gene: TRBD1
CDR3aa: CASSEGQGGSSPLHF
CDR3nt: TGTGCCAGCAGTGAAGGACAGGGGGGGAGTTCACCCCTCCACTTT

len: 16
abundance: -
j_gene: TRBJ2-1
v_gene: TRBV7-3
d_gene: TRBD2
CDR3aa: CASSLIGTRSYNEQFF
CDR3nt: TGTGCCAGCAGCTTAATCGGGACTAGATCTTACAATGAGCAGTTCTTC